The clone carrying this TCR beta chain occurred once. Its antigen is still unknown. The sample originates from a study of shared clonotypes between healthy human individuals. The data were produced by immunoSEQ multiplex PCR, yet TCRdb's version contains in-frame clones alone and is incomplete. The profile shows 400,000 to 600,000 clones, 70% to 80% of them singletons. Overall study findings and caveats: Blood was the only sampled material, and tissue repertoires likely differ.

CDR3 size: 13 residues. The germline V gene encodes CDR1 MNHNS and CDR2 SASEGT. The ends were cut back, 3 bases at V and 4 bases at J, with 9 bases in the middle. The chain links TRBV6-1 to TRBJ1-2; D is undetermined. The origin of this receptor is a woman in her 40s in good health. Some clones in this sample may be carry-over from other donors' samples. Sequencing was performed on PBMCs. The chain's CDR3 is CASSEKIGYGYTF. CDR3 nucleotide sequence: TGTGCCAGCAGTGAGAAGATAGGCTATGGCTACACCTTC.